This T cell receptor beta chain came from a study of T-cell reconstitution after alpha-beta-depleted transplantation in children listed by TCRdb under 2016. As for the study more broadly: Using TCR repertoire profiling, the study followed T-cell immune reconstitution in a quantitative way in children after TCRalphabeta/CD19-depleted allogeneic hematopoietic cell transplantation.

CDR1 and CDR2, looked up from the germline V gene, are KGHSH and LQKENI. Counted from cysteine to phenylalanine, this CDR3 has 19 amino acids. The CDR3 DNA has 57 bases and is translated from base 1. V and J are trimmed by 2 bases and 5 bases, and the gene matches miss 16 bases of the junction. On this clonotype itself: The target of this receptor is not known. The sample holds no much larger clone one base away, and base qualities are not on file.

Library generation was performed with PCR. TCRdb records Illumina HiSeq 2500 as the sequencer. TCR libraries were prepared with molecular barcoding, using unique molecular identifiers to normalize TCRbeta repertoire quantification. Starting from the raw public reads, TCRdb applied fastp trimming at Q25, assembled clones with MiXCR and retained in-frame beta chains. One record per CDR3 amino acid sequence lists the most common genes and DNA. This sample comprises about 460,000 distinct CDR3 sequences, 9.5% to 15% of them detected only once. 5% to 6% of the sample rests with the top ten. This TCR came from a human donor who donated a stem cell graft to a child with combined immunodeficiency. Sequencing used PBMCs from the stem cell graft donor, obtained from the stem cell graft. This chain is built from TRBV18 and TRBJ2-1; TRBD1 aligns with 9 central bases. The CDR3 sequence is CASSPKFPGGQGLNNEQFF. The nucleotides read TGTGCCAGCTCACCAAAATTTCCGGGGGGACAGGGCTTAAACAATGAGCAGTTCTTC.